The rows below give T cell receptor beta chains drawn from one sample of a study of control samples from healthy donors and cancer patients. The table came from immunoSEQ multiplex PCR; TCRdb's copy has only in-frame clones and leaves some out. The repertoire holds roughly 90,000 clones, with around nine tenths as singletons. Source material: PBMCs. The receptor source for this set is a woman between 45 and 65 years old with colorectal cancer. The CDR3 runs from the conserved cysteine through the conserved F or W. The D gene is left open where the match is weak. Clone size is stated in some rows and not others, as once, few, many or a class when expanded.

clone size: NA; V gene: TRBV6-5; J gene: TRBJ2-3; D gene: NA; CDR3 DNA: TGTGCCAGCAGCCGTTTTATCGCCGATACGCAGTATTTT; CDR3 protein: CASSRFIADTQYF
clone size: NA; V gene: TRBV7-2; J gene: TRBJ2-2; D gene: TRBD2; CDR3 DNA: TGTGCCAGCAGTTGGGGACTAGGTGCCGGGGAGCTGTTTTTT; CDR3 protein: CASSWGLGAGELFF
clone size: NA; V gene: TRBV7-2; J gene: TRBJ2-4; D gene: NA; CDR3 DNA: TGTGCCAGCAGCTTAGTAACAGTTCTAGCCAAAAACATTCAGTACTTC; CDR3 protein: CASSLVTVLAKNIQYF
clone size: NA; V gene: TRBV7-9; J gene: TRBJ1-2; D gene: NA; CDR3 DNA: TGTGCCAGCAGCTTAGGGGGGGAGGCTTTAAAAGGCTACACCTTC; CDR3 protein: CASSLGGEALKGYTF
clone size: NA; V gene: TRBV24-1; J gene: TRBJ1-2; D gene: NA; CDR3 DNA: TGTGCCACCAGTGACCCAGGCTATGGCTACACCTTC; CDR3 protein: CATSDPGYGYTF
clone size: NA; V gene: TRBV19; J gene: TRBJ1-4; D gene: TRBD1; CDR3 DNA: TGTGCCAGTAGTATGGGTGAGGGACAGGTTTTT; CDR3 protein: CASSMGEGQVF
clone size: NA; V gene: TRBV21-1; J gene: TRBJ1-1; D gene: NA; CDR3 DNA: TGTGCCAGCAGCAGGGTGGGTCGGAACACTGAAGCTTTCTTT; CDR3 protein: CASSRVGRNTEAFF
clone size: NA; V gene: TRBV6-1; J gene: TRBJ1-1; D gene: TRBD1; CDR3 DNA: TGTGCCAGCAGTGAAACTTCCTCAGGGGGCGCTTTCTTT; CDR3 protein: CASSETSSGGAFF
clone size: NA; V gene: TRBV25-1; J gene: TRBJ2-4; D gene: NA; CDR3 DNA: TGTGCCAGCAGCGAAACAAGCGGAGCCAAAAACATTCAGTACTTC; CDR3 protein: CASSETSGAKNIQYF
clone size: NA; V gene: TRBV28; J gene: TRBJ1-1; D gene: NA; CDR3 DNA: TGTGCCAGCAGTTTTAGGGGAACTGAAGCTTTCTTT; CDR3 protein: CASSFRGTEAFF
clone size: NA; V gene: TRBV6-5; J gene: TRBJ1-3; D gene: NA; CDR3 DNA: TGTGCCAGCAGTTCCCTAAGGCCAGGGTCAGGAAACACCATATATTTT; CDR3 protein: CASSSLRPGSGNTIYF
clone size: NA; V gene: TRBV7-2; J gene: TRBJ1-5; D gene: NA; CDR3 DNA: TGTGCCAGCAGCTTAGCGGGGGGCGGTGGTCAGCCCCAGCATTTT; CDR3 protein: CASSLAGGGGQPQHF
clone size: NA; V gene: TRBV25-1; J gene: TRBJ1-1; D gene: NA; CDR3 DNA: TGTGCCAGTGGGAACACTGAAGCTTTCTTT; CDR3 protein: CASGNTEAFF
clone size: NA; V gene: TRBV5-4; J gene: TRBJ1-2; D gene: TRBD1; CDR3 DNA: TGTGCCAGCAGCTTCGACAGGGGAATAAATGGCTACACCTTC; CDR3 protein: CASSFDRGINGYTF
clone size: NA; V gene: TRBV5-6; J gene: TRBJ2-2; D gene: TRBD2; CDR3 DNA: TGTGCCAGCAGCTTGGAGGTCTGGGCGGGGGGCATCCGCACCGGGGAGCTGTTTTTT; CDR3 protein: CASSLEVWAGGIRTGELFF
clone size: few; V gene: TRBV28; J gene: TRBJ1-1; D gene: NA; CDR3 DNA: TGTGCCAGCACTTTCGGGGGTCCTGAAGCTTTCTTT; CDR3 protein: CASTFGGPEAFF
clone size: NA; V gene: TRBV5-1; J gene: TRBJ1-1; D gene: NA; CDR3 DNA: TGCGCCAGCAGCTTACAGGGCGGTACTGAAGCTTTCTTT; CDR3 protein: CASSLQGGTEAFF
clone size: NA; V gene: TRBV25-1; J gene: TRBJ1-1; D gene: NA; CDR3 DNA: TGTGCCAGCAGGGGGAACACTGAAGCTTTCTTT; CDR3 protein: CASRGNTEAFF
clone size: NA; V gene: TRBV7-3; J gene: TRBJ2-3; D gene: NA; CDR3 DNA: TGTGCCAGCAGCTTAGGGGTCCAGAGGGGCACAGATACGCAGTATTTT; CDR3 protein: CASSLGVQRGTDTQYF
clone size: NA; V gene: TRBV13; J gene: TRBJ2-5; D gene: NA; CDR3 DNA: TGTGCCAGCAGAACCCGTGACAGCGGAGAGACCCAGTACTTC; CDR3 protein: CASRTRDSGETQYF
clone size: NA; V gene: TRBV29-1; J gene: TRBJ2-2; D gene: NA; CDR3 DNA: TGCAGCGTTCGGCAGACTCTAGCGAACACCGGGGAGCTGTTTTTT; CDR3 protein: CSVRQTLANTGELFF
clone size: NA; V gene: TRBV29-1; J gene: TRBJ1-1; D gene: NA; CDR3 DNA: TGCAGCGTTTCCCCTCAGGGAGCGAAGGCTTTCTTT; CDR3 protein: CSVSPQGAKAFF
clone size: NA; V gene: TRBV2; J gene: TRBJ1-1; D gene: TRBD1; CDR3 DNA: TGTGCCAGCGGCGGACAGGGAGGTATCACTGAAGCTTTCTTT; CDR3 protein: CASGGQGGITEAFF
clone size: NA; V gene: TRBV7-9; J gene: TRBJ1-2; D gene: NA; CDR3 DNA: TGTGCCAGCAGCTTTCCAGAAAACTATGGCTACACCTTC; CDR3 protein: CASSFPENYGYTF
clone size: NA; V gene: TRBV19; J gene: TRBJ1-1; D gene: NA; CDR3 DNA: TGTGCCAGTACCATGGCTGGGAACACTGAAGCTTTCTTT; CDR3 protein: CASTMAGNTEAFF
clone size: once; V gene: TRBV6-1; J gene: TRBJ2-3; D gene: NA; CDR3 DNA: TGTGCCAGCAGTGAATCGAGCGGGCGCACAGATACGCAGTATTTT; CDR3 protein: CASSESSGRTDTQYF
clone size: NA; V gene: TRBV2; J gene: TRBJ2-1; D gene: NA; CDR3 DNA: TGTGCCAGCAGTGATGTCAGGAGTCTGGACAATGAGCAGTTCTTC; CDR3 protein: CASSDVRSLDNEQFF
clone size: NA; V gene: TRBV19; J gene: TRBJ1-1; D gene: NA; CDR3 DNA: TGTGCCAGTAATACCCCTTCGGTGACTGAAGCTTTCTTT; CDR3 protein: CASNTPSVTEAFF
clone size: once; V gene: TRBV30; J gene: TRBJ2-5; D gene: TRBD1; CDR3 DNA: TGTGCCTGGAGCGAATCGACAGGGCGGGAGACCCAGTACTTC; CDR3 protein: CAWSESTGRETQYF
clone size: NA; V gene: TRBV2; J gene: TRBJ1-3; D gene: NA; CDR3 DNA: TGTGCCAGCAGTCCTCCCTTTGGAAACACCATATATTTT; CDR3 protein: CASSPPFGNTIYF
clone size: NA; V gene: TRBV28; J gene: TRBJ1-3; D gene: NA; CDR3 DNA: TGTGCCAGCAGTCCCCCGCGGGGAGGGGGTAGTACCATATATTTT; CDR3 protein: CASSPPRGGGSTIYF
clone size: NA; V gene: TRBV6-5; J gene: TRBJ2-5; D gene: TRBD2; CDR3 DNA: TGTGCCAGCAGTCCGGGACTAGCGGTCCCAGAGACCCAGTACTTC; CDR3 protein: CASSPGLAVPETQYF
clone size: NA; V gene: TRBV19; J gene: TRBJ2-1; D gene: NA; CDR3 DNA: TGTGCCAGTAGTGGGGGTGGGCTAGGAGACAATGAGCAGTTCTTC; CDR3 protein: CASSGGGLGDNEQFF
clone size: NA; V gene: TRBV19; J gene: TRBJ1-6; D gene: NA; CDR3 DNA: TGTGCCAGTAGTACACCGGGATCAGCCTCACCCCTCCACTTT; CDR3 protein: CASSTPGSASPLHF
clone size: NA; V gene: TRBV10-1; J gene: TRBJ1-1; D gene: NA; CDR3 DNA: TGCGCCAGCAGAGGACAGCTGAACACTGAAGCTTTCTTT; CDR3 protein: CASRGQLNTEAFF
clone size: NA; V gene: TRBV28; J gene: TRBJ1-5; D gene: NA; CDR3 DNA: TGTGCCAGCAGACAAACAGGATCTGGTCAGCCCCAGCATTTT; CDR3 protein: CASRQTGSGQPQHF
clone size: NA; V gene: TRBV6-1; J gene: TRBJ1-6; D gene: NA; CDR3 DNA: TGTGCCAGCAGTGAACCGGGGAAGAATAATTCACCCCTCCACTTT; CDR3 protein: CASSEPGKNNSPLHF
clone size: few; V gene: TRBV19; J gene: TRBJ2-2; D gene: TRBD2; CDR3 DNA: TGTGCCAGTAGTATAGCAGGGACTAGCGGCACCGGGGAGCTGTTTTTT; CDR3 protein: CASSIAGTSGTGELFF
clone size: NA; V gene: TRBV28; J gene: TRBJ1-2; D gene: TRBD1; CDR3 DNA: TGTGCCAGCAGTTCCATCCAGGGGGCGCCCCTCTATGGCTACACCTTC; CDR3 protein: CASSSIQGAPLYGYTF
clone size: NA; V gene: TRBV5-4; J gene: TRBJ2-3; D gene: TRBD1; CDR3 DNA: TGTGCCAGCAGCTTGAAACAGGGGGGCGATACGCAGTATTTT; CDR3 protein: CASSLKQGGDTQYF
clone size: NA; V gene: TRBV15; J gene: TRBJ1-5; D gene: NA; CDR3 DNA: TGTGCCACCAGTTTCGTATCGGCCGACCAGCCCCAGCATTTT; CDR3 protein: CATSFVSADQPQHF
clone size: NA; V gene: TRBV5-6; J gene: TRBJ2-5; D gene: TRBD2; CDR3 DNA: TGTGCCAGCAGCTTGTCTAGCGGGGGGGCGGGAGAGACCCAGTACTTC; CDR3 protein: CASSLSSGGAGETQYF
clone size: NA; V gene: TRBV30; J gene: TRBJ2-2; D gene: NA; CDR3 DNA: TGTGCCTGGAGCCTCGGGAACACCGGGGAGCTGTTTTTT; CDR3 protein: CAWSLGNTGELFF
clone size: NA; V gene: TRBV30; J gene: TRBJ1-2; D gene: NA; CDR3 DNA: TGTGCCTGGAGTGTCCCCAGGGAGGGTTTCTATGGCTACACCTTC; CDR3 protein: CAWSVPREGFYGYTF
clone size: NA; V gene: TRBV12-5; J gene: TRBJ2-5; D gene: NA; CDR3 DNA: TGTGCTAGTGGTTTGGTACTCAACAGGGCCCCCGGGGAGACCCAGTACTTC; CDR3 protein: CASGLVLNRAPGETQYF
clone size: NA; V gene: TRBV28; J gene: TRBJ1-5; D gene: NA; CDR3 DNA: TGTGCCACCGACCCACAGCCAGACGTGGAGCCCCAGCATTTT; CDR3 protein: CATDPQPDVEPQHF
clone size: NA; V gene: TRBV28; J gene: TRBJ1-3; D gene: NA; CDR3 DNA: TGTGCCAGCAGTTCCCCTTCCTCTGGAAACACCATATATTTT; CDR3 protein: CASSSPSSGNTIYF
clone size: NA; V gene: TRBV9; J gene: TRBJ2-1; D gene: NA; CDR3 DNA: TGTGCCAGCAGCGCTAAGGGGGGACAAACTGATGAGCAGTTCTTC; CDR3 protein: CASSAKGGQTDEQFF
clone size: NA; V gene: TRBV2; J gene: TRBJ2-6; D gene: NA; CDR3 DNA: TGTGCCAGCAGGAACTCTGGGGCCAACGTCCTGACTTTC; CDR3 protein: CASRNSGANVLTF
clone size: once; V gene: TRBV6-2/TRBV6-3; J gene: TRBJ2-2; D gene: TRBD1; CDR3 DNA: TGTGCCAGCAGTTCCCGACAGGGAAGGGTGGACGGGGAGCTGTTTTTT; CDR3 protein: CASSSRQGRVDGELFF
clone size: NA; V gene: TRBV6-5; J gene: TRBJ2-6; D gene: NA; CDR3 DNA: TGTGCCAGCAGTTACCTTGGGGCCAACGTCCTGACTTTC; CDR3 protein: CASSYLGANVLTF
clone size: once; V gene: TRBV6-2/TRBV6-3; J gene: TRBJ2-5; D gene: NA; CDR3 DNA: TGTGCCAGCAGTTACCCCCGACAGGCAAACCAAGAGACCCAGTACTTC; CDR3 protein: CASSYPRQANQETQYF
clone size: NA; V gene: TRBV6-2/TRBV6-3; J gene: TRBJ2-3; D gene: NA; CDR3 DNA: TGTGCCAGCAGTCTAGGGGCCACACACACAGATACGCAGTATTTT; CDR3 protein: CASSLGATHTDTQYF
clone size: NA; V gene: TRBV7-9; J gene: TRBJ2-2; D gene: NA; CDR3 DNA: TGTGCCAGCAGCTTAGCGGGACTTGGTGACGGGGAGCTGTTTTTT; CDR3 protein: CASSLAGLGDGELFF
clone size: NA; V gene: TRBV2; J gene: TRBJ2-1; D gene: TRBD2; CDR3 DNA: TGTGCCAGCGGGACTAGCGGGGGTTTTGAGGGGTTGGATGAGCAGTTCTTC; CDR3 protein: CASGTSGGFEGLDEQFF
clone size: NA; V gene: TRBV6-2/TRBV6-3; J gene: TRBJ2-2; D gene: NA; CDR3 DNA: TGTGCCAGCAGCCGACTAGTCGGGGAGCTGTTTTTT; CDR3 protein: CASSRLVGELFF
clone size: NA; V gene: TRBV5-1; J gene: TRBJ2-2; D gene: TRBD1; CDR3 DNA: TGCGCCAGCAGCTTGGGACAGGGGAGCACCGGGGAGCTGTTTTTT; CDR3 protein: CASSLGQGSTGELFF